This entry describes one TCR beta chain. cDNA libraries of TCR beta carried unique molecular identifiers. Using its own MiXCR run on the PCR reads, TCRdb lists one record per CDR3 protein. The sample lists roughly 800,000 distinct CDR3 sequences, 46% seen once, with approximately 5% in the top ten. These data come from a study of post-analysis software for immune sequencing data. The specimen sequenced was blood. The source of this sequence is a girl aged 5 to 17 with multiple sclerosis.

Here the CDR3 DNA reads TGTGCCAGCAGCCTAGACACGGCCCCTAGCAATCAGCCCCAGCATTTT. This gives the protein CASSLDTAPSNQPQHF. The chain has TRBV7-6 and TRBJ1-5; D gene unclear. Trimming took off 5 bases at V and 0 bases at J, with 14 bases between the two ends. Germline CDR1 and CDR2: SGHVS and FNYEAQ. The CDR3 covers 16 residues.